Reported below is one T cell receptor (beta chain). Its cognate antigen is unknown. This sample stems from a study of shared clonotypes between healthy human individuals. Study-level background: For every donor, three CD4 naive, three CD4 memory, two CD8 naive and one CD8 memory plates were used.

For every subset, genomic DNA was evenly distributed across several immunoSEQ plates. The assay was immunoSEQ multiplex PCR, and TCRdb's table has in-frame clones only and misses some. There are about 2.2 million clones in the sample; roughly 91% occur only once, and more than 1.5% lies in the top ten. Terminally differentiated effector memory CD45RA+ cells were excluded from the naive CD8 cells, which were CD45RO-negative and positively selected for CCR7. Free of recent acute infections or vaccinations, the donors were healthy HIV-negative adults. Study-level points and caveats: The generation probabilities recorded for non-shared clonotypes fell below those of clonotypes shared by all four donors.

Germline assignment: CDR1 MNHNS and CDR2 SASEGT. The CDR3 contains 15 residues. Trimming took 3 bases from V and 3 from J; bases not matched to a gene: 2. The genes are TRBV6-1 and TRBJ1-2; 12 bases match TRBD1. Specimen: naive CD8+ T cells from PBMCs. The receptor was derived from a man between 18 and 35 years old in good health. Some clones in this sample may be carry-over from other donors' samples. The CDR3 region is CASSEGTGGYYGYTF. As DNA, the CDR3 is TGTGCCAGCAGTGAGGGGACAGGGGGCTACTATGGCTACACCTTC.